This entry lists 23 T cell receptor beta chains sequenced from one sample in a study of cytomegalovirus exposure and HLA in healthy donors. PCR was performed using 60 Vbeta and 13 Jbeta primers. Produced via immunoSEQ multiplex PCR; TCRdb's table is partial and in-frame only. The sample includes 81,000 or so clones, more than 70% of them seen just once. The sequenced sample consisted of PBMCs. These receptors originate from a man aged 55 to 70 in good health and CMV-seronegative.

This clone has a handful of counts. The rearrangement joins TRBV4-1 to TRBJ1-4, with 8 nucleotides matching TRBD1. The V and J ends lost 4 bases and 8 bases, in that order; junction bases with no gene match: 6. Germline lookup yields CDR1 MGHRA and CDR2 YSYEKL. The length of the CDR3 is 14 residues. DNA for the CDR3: TGCGCCAGCAGCCCATCGGACAGGGTCGAAAAACTGTTTTTT. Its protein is CASSPSDRVEKLFF.

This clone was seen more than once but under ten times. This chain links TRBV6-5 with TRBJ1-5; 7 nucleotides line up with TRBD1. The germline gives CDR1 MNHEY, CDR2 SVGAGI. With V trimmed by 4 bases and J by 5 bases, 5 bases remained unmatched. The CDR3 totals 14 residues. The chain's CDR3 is CASSSRDSYQPQHF. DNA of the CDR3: TGTGCCAGCAGTTCCAGGGACAGTTATCAGCCCCAGCATTTT.

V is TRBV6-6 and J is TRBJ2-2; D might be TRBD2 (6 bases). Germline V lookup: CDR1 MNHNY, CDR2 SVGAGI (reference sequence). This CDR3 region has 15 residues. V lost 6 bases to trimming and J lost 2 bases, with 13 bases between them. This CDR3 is CASSLRAGNTGELFF. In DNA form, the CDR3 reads TGTGCCAGCAGCCTTCGGGCGGGAAACACCGGGGAGCTGTTTTTT.

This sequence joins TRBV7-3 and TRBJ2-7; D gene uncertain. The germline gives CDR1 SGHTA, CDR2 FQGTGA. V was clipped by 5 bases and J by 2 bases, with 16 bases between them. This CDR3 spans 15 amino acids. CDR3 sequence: CASSPGPGLPYEQYF. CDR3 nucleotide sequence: TGTGCCAGCAGCCCCGGCCCCGGGTTGCCCTACGAGCAGTACTTC.

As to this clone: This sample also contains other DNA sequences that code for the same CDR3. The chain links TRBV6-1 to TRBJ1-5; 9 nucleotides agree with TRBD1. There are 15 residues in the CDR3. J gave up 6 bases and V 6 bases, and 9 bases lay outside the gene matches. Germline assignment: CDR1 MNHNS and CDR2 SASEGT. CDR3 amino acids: CASRDLTGGGQPQHF. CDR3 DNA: TGTGCCAGCAGGGACCTGACAGGGGGTGGTCAGCCCCAGCATTTT.

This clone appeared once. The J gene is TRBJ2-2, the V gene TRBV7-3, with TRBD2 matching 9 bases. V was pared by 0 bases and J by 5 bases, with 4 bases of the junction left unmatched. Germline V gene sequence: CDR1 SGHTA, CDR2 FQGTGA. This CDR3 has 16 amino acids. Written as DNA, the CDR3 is TGTGCCAGCAGCTTAACGCGGGGGGGCCGTACCGGGGAGCTGTTTTTT. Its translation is CASSLTRGGRTGELFF.

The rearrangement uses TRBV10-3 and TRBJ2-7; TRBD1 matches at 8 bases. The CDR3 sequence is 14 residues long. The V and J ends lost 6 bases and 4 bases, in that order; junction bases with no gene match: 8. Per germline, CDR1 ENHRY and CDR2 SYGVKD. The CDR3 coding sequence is TGTGCCATCAGGCCCGGACAGGGAATATACGAGCAGTACTTC. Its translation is CAIRPGQGIYEQYF.

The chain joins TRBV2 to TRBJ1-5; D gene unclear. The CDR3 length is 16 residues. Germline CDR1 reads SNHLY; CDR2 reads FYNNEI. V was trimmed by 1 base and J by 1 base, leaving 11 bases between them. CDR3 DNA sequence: TGTGCCAGCAGTGAAGGGGGAGTGGGCAGCAATCAGCCCCAGCATTTT. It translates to CASSEGGVGSNQPQHF.

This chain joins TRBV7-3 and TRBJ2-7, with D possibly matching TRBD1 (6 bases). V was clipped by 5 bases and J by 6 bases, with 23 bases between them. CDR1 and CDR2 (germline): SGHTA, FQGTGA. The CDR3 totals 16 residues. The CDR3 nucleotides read TGTGCCAGCAGCCCCCGAGGGGGAATCCCGTCTCTCGAGCAGTACTTC. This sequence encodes CASSPRGGIPSLEQYF.

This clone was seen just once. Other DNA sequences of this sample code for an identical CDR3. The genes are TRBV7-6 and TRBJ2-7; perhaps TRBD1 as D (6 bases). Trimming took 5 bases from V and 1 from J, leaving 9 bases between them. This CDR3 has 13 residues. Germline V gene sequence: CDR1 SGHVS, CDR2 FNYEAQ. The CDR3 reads CASSIDRSYEQYF. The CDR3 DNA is TGTGCCAGCAGCATCGACAGGTCCTACGAGCAGTACTTC. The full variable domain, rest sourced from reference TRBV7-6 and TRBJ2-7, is GAGVSQSPRYKVTKRGQDVALRCDPISGHVSLYWYRQALGQGPEFLTYFNYEAQQDKSGLPNDRFSAERPEGSISTLTIQRTEQRDSAMYRCASSIDRSYEQYFGPGTRLTVT.

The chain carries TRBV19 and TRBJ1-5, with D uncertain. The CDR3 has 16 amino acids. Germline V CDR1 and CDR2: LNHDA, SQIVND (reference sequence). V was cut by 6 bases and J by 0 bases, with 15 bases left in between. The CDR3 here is CASRALGGNSNQPQHF. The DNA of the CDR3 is TGTGCCAGTAGGGCATTGGGCGGGAATAGCAATCAGCCCCAGCATTTT.

CDR3: CASSPLWDTGYEQYF. The DNA for the CDR3 is TGTGCCAGCAGCCCGTTATGGGACACCGGCTACGAGCAGTACTTC. The chain is built from TRBV5-7 and TRBJ2-7, with D possibly TRBD1 on 6 matching bases. TRBV5-7 is given ORF status, its function remaining uncertain. V lost 4 bases and J 3 bases, leaving 17 bases between the germline ends. CDR3 size: 15 residues.

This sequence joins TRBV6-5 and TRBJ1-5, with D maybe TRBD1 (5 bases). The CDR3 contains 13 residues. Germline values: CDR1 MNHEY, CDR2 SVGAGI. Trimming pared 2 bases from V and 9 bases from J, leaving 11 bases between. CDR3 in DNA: TGTGCCAGCAGTTACAGGGGCCCGGGGCCCCAGCATTTT. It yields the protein CASSYRGPGPQHF.

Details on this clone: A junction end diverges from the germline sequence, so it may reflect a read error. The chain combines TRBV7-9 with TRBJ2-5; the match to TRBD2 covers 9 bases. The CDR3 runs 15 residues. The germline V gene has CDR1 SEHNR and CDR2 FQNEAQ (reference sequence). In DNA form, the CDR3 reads TGTTCCAGCAGCTCATCAATAGCGGGGGAAGAGACCCAGTACTTC. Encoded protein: CSSSSSIAGEETQYF.

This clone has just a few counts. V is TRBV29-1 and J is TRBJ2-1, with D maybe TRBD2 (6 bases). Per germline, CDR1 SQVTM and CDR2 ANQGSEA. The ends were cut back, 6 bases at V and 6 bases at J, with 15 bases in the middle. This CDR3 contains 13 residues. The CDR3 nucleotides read TGCAGCGTGGGACTCGCCCTCCTCAATGAGCAGTTCTTC. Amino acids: CSVGLALLNEQFF.

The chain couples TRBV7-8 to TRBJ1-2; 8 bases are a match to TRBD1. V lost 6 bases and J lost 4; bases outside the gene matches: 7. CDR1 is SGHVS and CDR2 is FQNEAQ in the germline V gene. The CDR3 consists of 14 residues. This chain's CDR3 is CASSLSGTGYGYTF. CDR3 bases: TGTGCCAGCAGTTTATCCGGGACAGGCTATGGCTACACCTTC.

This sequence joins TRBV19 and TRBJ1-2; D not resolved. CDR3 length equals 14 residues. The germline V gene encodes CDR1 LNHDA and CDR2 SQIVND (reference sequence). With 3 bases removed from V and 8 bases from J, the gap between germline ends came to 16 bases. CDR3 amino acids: CASSMREGRQGYTF. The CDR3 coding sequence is TGTGCCAGTAGTATGCGGGAGGGTCGGCAGGGCTACACCTTC.

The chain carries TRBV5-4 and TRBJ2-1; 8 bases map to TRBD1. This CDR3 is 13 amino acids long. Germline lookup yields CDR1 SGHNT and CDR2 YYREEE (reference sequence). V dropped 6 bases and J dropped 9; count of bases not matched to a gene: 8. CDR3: CASTLAGGFEQFF. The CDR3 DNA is TGTGCCAGCACCCTCGCAGGGGGCTTTGAGCAGTTCTTC.

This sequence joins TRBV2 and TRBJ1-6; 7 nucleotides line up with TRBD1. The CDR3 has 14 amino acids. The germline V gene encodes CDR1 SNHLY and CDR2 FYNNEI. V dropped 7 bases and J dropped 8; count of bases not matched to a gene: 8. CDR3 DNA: TGTGCCAGCACCCGACAGGGAAAGGATTCACCCCTCCACTTT. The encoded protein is CASTRQGKDSPLHF.

CDR3 sequence: CASSFLGGAIGEQFF. DNA of the CDR3: TGCGCCAGCAGCTTCCTAGGGGGGGCCATCGGAGAGCAGTTCTTC. The chain uses TRBV5-1 and TRBJ2-1, with D maybe TRBD2 (7 bases). The CDR3 length is 15 residues. V lost 2 bases and J 10 bases, leaving 19 bases between the germline ends. Germline lookup yields CDR1 SGHRS and CDR2 YFSETQ. The whole variable domain, filled in from reference TRBV5-1 and TRBJ2-1, reads KAGVTQTPRYLIKTRGQQVTLSCSPISGHRSVSWYQQTPGQGLQFLFEYFSETQRNKGNFPGRFSGRQFSNSRSEMNVSTLELGDSALYLCASSFLGGAIGEQFFGPGTRLTVL.

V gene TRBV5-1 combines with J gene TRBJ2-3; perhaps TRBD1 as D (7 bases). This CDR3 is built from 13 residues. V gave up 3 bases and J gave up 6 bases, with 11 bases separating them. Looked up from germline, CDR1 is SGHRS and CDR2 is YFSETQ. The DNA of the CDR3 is TGCGCCAGCAGCTGGAGGGGGCCGGATACGCAGTATTTT. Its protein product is CASSWRGPDTQYF.

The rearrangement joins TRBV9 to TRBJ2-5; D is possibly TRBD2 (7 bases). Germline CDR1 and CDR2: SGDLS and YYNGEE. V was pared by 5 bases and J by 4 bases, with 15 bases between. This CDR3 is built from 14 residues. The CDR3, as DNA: TGTGCCAGCAGTCTTGGGGGGGGCCTAGAGACCCAGTACTTC. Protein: CASSLGGGLETQYF.

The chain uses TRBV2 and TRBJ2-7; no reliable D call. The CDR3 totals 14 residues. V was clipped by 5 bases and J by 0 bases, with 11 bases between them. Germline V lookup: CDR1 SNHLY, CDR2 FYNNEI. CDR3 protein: CASSPGWSSYEQYF. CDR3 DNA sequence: TGTGCCAGCAGTCCCGGGTGGAGCTCCTACGAGCAGTACTTC.